The T cell receptor (beta chain) described here comes from a study of T-cell memory formation after mild COVID-19 (dated by TCRdb to the early 2020s). About the study as a whole: TCR sequence clusters from the two donors were largely donor specific. In two donors, T-cell clones that expanded and contracted after mild COVID-19 were followed by sequencing TCRalpha and TCRbeta repertoires longitudinally. Two young, previously healthy adult volunteers, one female and one male, were included in the cohort.

The data were produced on an Illumina NovaSeq 6000. TCRalpha and TCRbeta cDNA libraries were constructed by 5'RACE with constant-segment primers, with sample barcodes and unique molecular identifiers being introduced. RNA was extracted from every sample with Trizol reagent. Library amplification was performed in two PCR steps, and a second sample barcode and Illumina TruSeq adapters were introduced in the second step. Sequencing of libraries was performed on an Illumina NovaSeq with 2 x 150 bp paired-end reads. The original methods were these. With migec v1.2.7, reads were demultiplexed and then collapsed into UMI-guided consensus sequences. With mixcr v2.1.11, UMI consensuses were aligned to TRA and TRB V and J templates and assembled into clonotypes. A clonotype was counted as expanded or contracted only when both edgeR and NoisET called the clonotype significant, with the noise models trained on biological replicates. For edgeR calls, a false discovery rate-adjusted p below 0.01 and a log2 fold-change threshold of 1 were applied. PCA with hierarchical clustering of max-normalized trajectories of the 1000 most abundant clonotypes was used as exploratory dynamics analysis. Separately sequenced CD4+ and CD8+ repertoires were used to assign a CD4 or CD8 phenotype to each responding clone. TCRdb's own reprocessing of the public reads used fastp at Q25 and MiXCR and kept productive beta chains. Rows are combined by CDR3 protein, so each entry shows the most common genes and DNA. The V and J calls come from TCRdb's annotation, not from the publication. The sample contains under 700,000 distinct CDR3 sequences, about a fifth of them found a single time. Together, the top ten hold under 15% of the sample.

Results the study describes overall, beyond this receptor: Whether the second-wave clones peaking on day 37 were SARS-CoV-2 specific was not confirmed. The study included only a couple of mild cases, and larger cohorts that include severe cases with pre-infection samples were judged to be necessary. Some responding clones were detected in pre-infection memory, which suggested that pre-existing cross-reactive memory T cells had joined the SARS-CoV-2 response. Clones contracting from day 15 to 85 had balanced CD4/CD8 phenotypes, while a second wave expanding from day 15 to 37 was biased towards CD4+. Contracting CD4+ clones turned up mainly in the CM and EM memory subsets, whereas EMRA was where CD8+ clones were enriched.

To note about this clonotype: Its antigen has not been determined. No much larger clone exists at a distance of one base, and base qualities are not known.

Inclusive of the bounding cysteine and phenylalanine, the CDR3 is 16 residues long. Only the CDR3 part of the read is kept: 48 bases, read in frame from the first base. The V and J ends are trimmed by 0 bases and 7 bases, leaving 16 bases between them. CDR1 and CDR2 are read off the germline V gene as LGHNA and YNFKEQ. Ficoll-Paque density gradient centrifugation was the method used to isolate PBMCs. Sequencing was done on a sample of PBMCs or a T cell subset sorted from them (not recorded which). The chain uses TRBV4-2 and TRBJ2-1; the D gene is perhaps TRBD2, on 6 matching bases. The receptor's source is an adult woman who had mild COVID-19 (a few samples of this study predate the infection). The sample titles of this study are shuffled in the database, so cell type and time point are left out; the donor was told from shared clones. The bases read TGTGCCAGCAGCCAAGACGGTCCGGGAGCCAGGAATGAGCAGTTCTTC. The resulting protein is CASSQDGPGARNEQFF.